This T cell receptor beta chain was found in a study of blood T cells in healthy people across ages. Study-level results: Estimates of total diversity, which came from one million sequenced T cells, were considered to be underestimates.

For this clonotype: Its antigen is not identified.

After removal of 7 bases from V and 4 bases from J, the junction contained 7 bases not matched to a gene. CDR3 length equals 15 residues. Germline loops: CDR1 MNHNS, CDR2 SASEGT. Next came a second PCR, run for about 7 to 12 cycles, which used a sample-barcoded 5' primer along with a J-beta primer mix. One entry per CDR3 protein results from TCRdb running MiXCR on the 5' RACE reads. Here the sample spans 550,000 to 750,000 distinct CDR3 sequences, around 21% being singletons. The clonotype originates from a man aged 65-85 years in good health. The source material was blood. This rearrangement joins TRBV6-1 to TRBJ2-5; TRBD1 agrees at 12 bases. DNA of the CDR3: TGTGCCAGCACGGGGACAGGGGGCCACGGAGAGACCCAGTACTTC. Translated, it gives CASTGTGGHGETQYF.